The present T cell receptor beta chain was sequenced within a study of cytomegalovirus exposure and HLA in healthy donors. Vbeta (60) and Jbeta (13) primers were used in the PCR. TCRdb keeps only in-frame clones here, not all; method: immunoSEQ multiplex PCR. The data contain some 100,000 clones, around three quarters of them seen just once; the ten biggest clones take up 7.7%. The TCR comes from a woman aged 50 to 65 in good health and CMV-seropositive. The source material was PBMCs.

The CDR3 sequence is CASSLGERANYGYTF. DNA of the CDR3: TGCGCCAGCAGCTTGGGTGAGAGGGCGAACTATGGCTACACCTTC. The chain recombines TRBV5-1 with TRBJ1-2; D is unresolved. Between the trimmed V and J ends, which lost 0 bases and 2 bases, there was a span of 11 bases. This CDR3 has 15 residues. Germline CDR1 SGHRS, CDR2 YFSETQ. Full variable domain (outside the CDR3, taken from reference TRBV5-1 and TRBJ1-2): KAGVTQTPRYLIKTRGQQVTLSCSPISGHRSVSWYQQTPGQGLQFLFEYFSETQRNKGNFPGRFSGRQFSNSRSEMNVSTLELGDSALYLCASSLGERANYGYTFGSGTRLTVV.